The next 17 T cell receptor beta chains were all read from a single sample in a study of cytomegalovirus exposure and HLA in healthy donors. This PCR relied on a set of 60 Vbeta primers and 13 Jbeta primers. Assay: immunoSEQ multiplex PCR; the TCRdb copy retains only in-frame clones and omits some. In all, the sample yields 85,000 or so clones. Material: PBMCs. The receptor source for this set is a woman in her twenties or thirties in good health and CMV-seronegative.

V and J are TRBV6-1 and TRBJ2-5; 7 bases line up with TRBD2. CDR3 length equals 16 residues. J gave up 5 bases and V 0 bases, and 9 bases lay outside the gene matches. Germline V lookup: CDR1 MNHNS, CDR2 SASEGT. The CDR3 region is CASSEALARRRETQYF. The DNA for the CDR3 is TGTGCCAGCAGTGAAGCACTAGCGCGGAGAAGGGAGACCCAGTACTTC.

The CDR3 protein is CASSADRGDNQPQHF. CDR3 sequence (DNA): TGTGCCAGCAGCGCAGACAGGGGAGACAATCAGCCCCAGCATTTT. This chain links TRBV6-1 with TRBJ1-5; TRBD1 matches 8 bases. CDR1 is MNHNS and CDR2 is SASEGT in the germline V gene. The CDR3 contains 15 residues. V lost 6 bases to trimming and J lost 3 bases; unmatched junction nucleotides: 7.

For the CDR3, the DNA is TGTGCCAGCAGTGATCCACCGACAGGTCGCAATAATTCACCCCTCCACTTT. It encodes CASSDPPTGRNNSPLHF. The rearrangement uses TRBV6-1 and TRBJ1-6; D is perhaps TRBD1 (6 bases). Trimming cost V 3 bases and J 5 bases, with 17 bases left between them. Germline CDR1 and CDR2: MNHNS and SASEGT. There are 17 residues in the CDR3.

The V gene is TRBV5-1, the J gene TRBJ2-6, with TRBD1 as a possible D gene (6 bases). The CDR3 sequence is 13 residues long. Germline CDR1 reads SGHRS; CDR2 reads YFSETQ. The CDR3 DNA follows: TGCGCTACCAGGGGCTCTGGGGCCAACGTCCTGACTTTC. Encoded protein: CATRGSGANVLTF.

This chain links TRBV4-1 with TRBJ2-1, with TRBD2 matching 8 bases. This CDR3 comprises 17 residues. Germline CDR1 reads MGHRA; CDR2 reads YSYEKL. Germline trimming cut 0 bases from V and 5 bases from J; bases unmatched to any gene: 9. The CDR3 bases are TGCGCCAGCAGCCAAGATATGGTACTAGCGGCCGACAATGAGCAGTTCTTC. Translated, it gives CASSQDMVLAADNEQFF.

The chain uses TRBV18 and TRBJ2-4, with TRBD1 as a possible D gene (6 bases). V lost 3 bases to trimming and J lost 9 bases, with 15 bases between them. This CDR3 comprises 14 residues. Germline values: CDR1 KGHSH, CDR2 LQKENI. The CDR3 loop reads CASSPDSIRGIQYF. In nucleotides, the CDR3 is TGTGCCAGCTCACCGGACAGTATACGTGGCATTCAGTACTTC.

The chain joins TRBV18 to TRBJ2-2; D perhaps matches TRBD1 (6 bases). V was shortened by 3 bases and J by 1 base, with 9 bases between the two germline ends. Germline lookup yields CDR1 KGHSH and CDR2 LQKENI. The CDR3 length is 15 residues. CDR3 sequence (DNA): TGTGCCAGCTCACCTGACAGGAAGAACACCGGGGAGCTGTTTTTT. It encodes CASSPDRKNTGELFF.

V gene TRBV30 combines with J gene TRBJ2-6, with 7 bases aligning to TRBD2. Germline trimming cut 8 bases from V and 3 bases from J; bases unmatched to any gene: 10. This CDR3 comprises 15 residues. Germline V gives CDR1 GTSNPN, CDR2 SVGIG (reference sequence). In DNA, the CDR3 is TGTGCCGGGACCCTGGGAGGGGTTGGGGCCAACGTCCTGACTTTC. Protein product: CAGTLGGVGANVLTF.

This rearrangement joins TRBV12-5 to TRBJ2-3, with TRBD2 matching over 16 bases. The trim removed 1 base at V and 5 bases at J, leaving 9 bases unmatched. CDR3 length: 19 amino acids. Germline CDR1 reads LGHNT; CDR2 reads FRNRAP. Here the CDR3 reads CASGLGPGLAGGLGDTQYF. Written as DNA, the CDR3 is TGTGCTAGTGGTTTGGGGCCGGGACTAGCGGGGGGGCTAGGAGATACGCAGTATTTT.

The chain carries TRBV11-2 and TRBJ1-1; weak D call: TRBD1 (6 bases). The V gene lost 1 base and the J gene lost 4 bases, with 13 bases spanning the gap. The germline V gene has CDR1 SGHAT and CDR2 FQNNGV. The CDR3 length is 15 residues. CDR3 nucleotides: TGTGCCAGCAGCTTAGGGGTTAGGGGGGGCACTGAAGCTTTCTTT. Its protein is CASSLGVRGGTEAFF.

The chain carries TRBV6-1 and TRBJ2-7; 7 bases align to TRBD2. Per the germline V gene, CDR1 is MNHNS and CDR2 is SASEGT. The CDR3 contains 15 residues. With V trimmed by 0 bases and J by 2 bases, 4 bases remained unmatched. CDR3 in amino acids: CASSEAWTRTYEQYF. In DNA, the CDR3 is TGTGCCAGCAGTGAAGCGTGGACTAGAACCTACGAGCAGTACTTC.

The chain employs TRBV6-1 and TRBJ2-1; a possible D gene is TRBD2 (5 bases). The CDR3 contains 15 residues. Germline CDR1 and CDR2: MNHNS and SASEGT. V was clipped by 2 bases and J by 1 base, with 9 bases between them. CDR3 DNA: TGTGCCAGCAGTGAATTGCCGGGATCCTACAATGAGCAGTTCTTC. Protein product: CASSELPGSYNEQFF.

The chain joins TRBV6-5 to TRBJ1-1, with D maybe TRBD1 (6 bases). Trimming took off 5 bases at V and 2 bases at J, with 12 bases between the two ends. Germline V gene data show CDR1 as MNHEY and CDR2 as SVGAGI. This CDR3 is built from 14 residues. The CDR3 DNA reads TGTGCCAGCAGTGGAAACAGGGACAACACTGAAGCTTTCTTT. Translating it yields CASSGNRDNTEAFF.

V usage is TRBV4-1 and J usage is TRBJ2-3, with 8 bases aligning to TRBD2. Germline V gene lookup returns CDR1 MGHRA and CDR2 YSYEKL. Unmatched junction bases numbered 3, after V lost 2 bases and J lost 5 bases. The CDR3 has 14 amino acids. The CDR3 coding sequence is TGCGCCAGCAGCCAAATAACTAGCGGAGATACGCAGTATTTT. Translating gives CASSQITSGDTQYF.

The V call is TRBV29-1, the J call TRBJ2-1, with D perhaps matching TRBD1 (5 bases). The CDR3 loop spans 15 amino acids. V lost 3 bases to trimming and J lost 9 bases, with 21 bases between them. Germline V gene sequence: CDR1 SQVTM, CDR2 ANQGSEA. The chain's CDR3 is CSVDPGRAPFGEQFF. The CDR3 DNA reads TGCAGCGTTGATCCGGGCAGGGCCCCCTTTGGTGAGCAGTTCTTC.

V is TRBV7-2 and J is TRBJ2-7, with 8 positions matching TRBD1. The CDR3 totals 14 residues. Germline V CDR1 and CDR2: SGHTA, FQGNSA. V shed 5 bases and J 3 bases; nucleotides not matched to a gene: 6. The CDR3: CASSHRQGFYEQYF. In nucleotides, the CDR3 is TGTGCCAGCAGCCATCGACAGGGGTTCTACGAGCAGTACTTC.

V is TRBV15 and J is TRBJ2-1; 13 bases are shared with TRBD2. V shed 0 bases, J shed 5 bases, and the junction held 7 bases outside the gene matches. Germline CDR1 is LNHNV and CDR2 is YYDKDF (reference sequence). This CDR3 is 18 amino acids long. Written as DNA, the CDR3 is TGTGCCACCAGCAGAGATCTAAGGACTAGCGGGAGCGACAATGAGCAGTTCTTC. This encodes CATSRDLRTSGSDNEQFF.